Following are 27 T cell receptor beta chains from one sample sequenced in a study of T cells in localized non-small cell lung cancer. Some clones are missing from TCRdb's copy, which holds only in-frame ones; the method was immunoSEQ multiplex PCR. The sample holds around 50,000 clones, around 87% seen once. Sequenced material: PBMCs, taken before any cancer treatment. These receptors were collected from a man aged 35 to 69 with stage II lung adenocarcinoma.

This clone occurred a few times. The chain couples TRBV10-2 to TRBJ2-2; tentative D call: TRBD1 (5 bases). The CDR3 has 13 residues. The ends were cut back, 3 bases at V and 6 bases at J, with 8 bases in the middle. Germline values: CDR1 WSHSY, CDR2 SAAADI. The CDR3 loop reads CASSERGAGELFF. The DNA of the CDR3 is TGCGCCAGCAGTGAAAGGGGTGCCGGGGAGCTGTTTTTT.

This rearrangement joins TRBV2 to TRBJ2-7; no clear D gene. Per germline, CDR1 SNHLY and CDR2 FYNNEI. The CDR3 spans 13 residues. V was shortened by 5 bases and J by 2 bases, with 10 bases between the two germline ends. The CDR3 nucleotides read TGTGCCAGCAGTACCTCAAATGCCTACGAGCAGTACGTC. Translation: CASSTSNAYEQYV.

The chain has TRBV4-1 and TRBJ2-2; D gene uncertain. CDR1 is MGHRA, CDR2 YSYEKL, per germline. This CDR3 contains 11 residues. V lost 1 base to trimming and J lost 8 bases, with 2 bases between them. The CDR3 DNA follows: TGCGCCAGCAGCCAAGCGGGGGAGCTGTTTTTT. It is translated as CASSQAGELFF.

The chain combines TRBV20-1 with TRBJ2-3, with unresolved D. Trimming took 6 bases from V and 0 from J, leaving 1 base between them. The CDR3 is 10 residues long. Per the germline V gene, CDR1 is DFQATT and CDR2 is SNEGSKA (reference sequence). In DNA, the CDR3 is TGCAGTGCAAGCACAGATACGCAGTATTTT. Translation gives CSASTDTQYF.

This clone was recorded once. The gene calls are TRBV4-2 and TRBJ2-7; the match to TRBD1 covers 11 bases. This CDR3 comprises 14 residues. Germline lookup yields CDR1 LGHNA and CDR2 YNFKEQ. The V gene end was trimmed by 5 bases and the J gene end by 5 bases; junction bases not matched to a gene: 5. The DNA for the CDR3 is TGTGCCAGCAGCACCGGACAGGGGGCGAACGAGCAGTACGTC. Residues: CASSTGQGANEQYV.

The chain joins TRBV27 to TRBJ1-6, with a possible D match to TRBD1 (6 bases). The germline gives CDR1 MNHEY, CDR2 SMNVEV (reference sequence). CDR3 length equals 13 residues. V was trimmed by 2 bases and J by 11 bases, leaving 10 bases between them. The CDR3 sequence is CASSLATGTPLHF. The CDR3 DNA follows: TGTGCCAGCAGTTTAGCTACAGGGACACCCCTCCACTTT.

A few counts support this clone. The chain uses TRBV5-1 and TRBJ2-3; 12 positions match TRBD2. The CDR3 extends over 16 amino acids. Germline assignment: CDR1 SGHRS and CDR2 YFSETQ. V was clipped by 3 bases and J by 4 bases; unmatched bases: 6. CDR3 sequence: CASSSLLAGGPDTQYF. Here the CDR3 DNA reads TGCGCCAGCAGCTCCCTACTAGCGGGGGGCCCAGATACGCAGTATTTT.

The gene calls are TRBV11-3 and TRBJ2-7; D unclear. Trimming stripped 0 bases from V and 2 bases from J, with 8 bases between. The CDR3 is 14 amino acids. The V gene's germline CDR1 is SGHNT and CDR2 YENEEA. Here the CDR3 DNA reads TGTGCCAGCAGCTTAGATGGCCCTGCCTACGAGCAGTACGTC. It is translated as CASSLDGPAYEQYV.

The rearrangement joins TRBV4-1 to TRBJ2-5, with 9 bases fitting TRBD2. This CDR3 comprises 17 residues. Germline CDR1 MGHRA, CDR2 YSYEKL. V was clipped by 0 bases and J by 2 bases; unmatched bases: 7. In DNA form, the CDR3 reads TGCGCCAGCAGCCAAGATAGTGGCGGGGGGGATCAAGAGACCCAGTACTTC. Its translation is CASSQDSGGGDQETQYF.

The chain has TRBV7-2 and TRBJ2-3; D uncertain. Germline V lookup: CDR1 SGHTA, CDR2 FQGNSA. This CDR3 region has 14 residues. V lost 3 bases, J lost 4 bases, and 11 bases lay in between. CDR3 amino acids: CASSLDGFADTQYF. DNA for the CDR3: TGTGCCAGCAGCTTGGACGGTTTTGCAGATACGCAGTATTTT.

This clone has more than one count but fewer than ten. The J gene is TRBJ1-5, the V gene TRBV4-1; 10 bases fit TRBD1. The V gene's germline CDR1 is MGHRA and CDR2 YSYEKL. Trimming cost V 2 bases and J 7 bases; bases outside gene matches: 5. There are 15 residues in the CDR3. Here the CDR3 DNA reads TGCGCCAGCAGCCAACAGACAGGGGGCGGGCAGCCCCAGCATTTT. It yields the protein CASSQQTGGGQPQHF.

The genes are TRBV7-3 and TRBJ2-7; D is ambiguous. The CDR3 is made up of 14 amino acids. CDR1 and CDR2 from the germline V gene are SGHTA and FQGTGA. Trimming removed 2 bases from V and 3 bases from J, with 11 bases in between. The CDR3 sequence: CASSLPAAHYEQYV. For the CDR3, the DNA is TGTGCCAGCAGCTTACCGGCAGCCCACTACGAGCAGTACGTC.

The CDR3 is CASSPHRGGTGELFF. CDR3 coding DNA: TGTGCCAGCAGCCCACACAGGGGAGGGACCGGGGAGCTGTTTTTT. The V and J genes are TRBV11-2 and TRBJ2-2; D could derive from TRBD1 or TRBD2 (7 bases each). The germline V and J ends were trimmed by 5 bases and 5 bases, with 15 bases remaining between them. CDR3 length equals 15 residues. The germline CDR1 and CDR2 sequences are SGHAT and FQNNGV.

Only one count was recorded for this clone. The CDR3 spells CASSEVGRGNADTQYF. CDR3 nucleotide sequence: TGCGCCAGCAGCGAAGTAGGTAGGGGGAACGCAGATACGCAGTATTTT. The chain joins TRBV5-1 to TRBJ2-3; tentatively, D is TRBD1 (6 bases). The germline V gene encodes CDR1 SGHRS and CDR2 YFSETQ. The CDR3 covers 16 residues. With 4 bases removed from V and 4 bases from J, the gap between germline ends came to 19 bases.

The chain uses TRBV4-1 and TRBJ1-2; TRBD1 agrees at 10 bases. J lost 4 bases, V lost 1 base, and 0 bases had no gene match. Germline V lookup: CDR1 MGHRA, CDR2 YSYEKL. The CDR3 runs 14 residues. The CDR3 loop is CASSQGTGGYGYTF. The CDR3 region has the DNA TGCGCCAGCAGCCAAGGGACAGGGGGCTATGGCTACACCTTC.

The chain has TRBV7-2 and TRBJ2-3; no reliable D call. Germline V gene lookup returns CDR1 SGHTA and CDR2 FQGNSA. The length of the CDR3 is 13 residues. With 1 base removed from V and 5 bases from J, the gap between germline ends came to 7 bases. CDR3 coding DNA: TGTGCCAGCAGCTTAGGTCCGGAAGATACGCAGTATTTT. Translated, it gives CASSLGPEDTQYF.

This clone showed up just a few times. This rearrangement joins TRBV5-1 to TRBJ1-2; D not resolved. The CDR3 is 13 amino acids. With 0 bases removed from V and 6 bases from J, the gap between germline ends came to 9 bases. Germline CDR1 is SGHRS and CDR2 is YFSETQ. The CDR3 nucleotides read TGCGCCAGCAGCTTGGGTTTCGGGGATGGCTACACCTTC. It yields the protein CASSLGFGDGYTF.

V is TRBV13 and J is TRBJ1-1, with D possibly TRBD1 on 5 matching bases. Germline CDR1 and CDR2: PRHDT and FYEKMQ (reference sequence). V gave up 0 bases and J gave up 0 bases, with 8 bases separating them. The CDR3 is made up of 15 amino acids. In nucleotides, the CDR3 is TGTGCCAGCAGCTTAGGGACGGGACTGAACACTGAAGCTTTCTTT. Encoded protein: CASSLGTGLNTEAFF.

The chain links TRBV9 to TRBJ1-1, with 9 bases lining up with TRBD1. Trimming took 2 bases from V and 4 from J; bases not matched to a gene: 3. The germline gives CDR1 SGDLS, CDR2 YYNGEE. The CDR3 is 14 residues long. The CDR3 nucleotides read TGTGCCAGCAGCGTCGGACAGGGGTTCACTGAAGCTTTCTTT. As protein: CASSVGQGFTEAFF.

This clone was seen only once. The V call is TRBV27, the J call TRBJ2-1, with unresolved D. CDR3 length: 15 residues. Trimming removed 5 bases at V and 0 bases at J, with 11 bases between. Germline loops: CDR1 MNHEY, CDR2 SMNVEV (reference sequence). The CDR3 DNA reads TGTGCCAGCAGTCCATTCCTATCCTCCTACAATGAGCAGTTCTTC. Translation gives CASSPFLSSYNEQFF.

This clone was picked up one time. This sequence joins TRBV7-2 and TRBJ2-3; possible D gene TRBD1, 5 bases. The V and J ends lost 5 bases and 0 bases respectively, with 21 bases between them. The CDR3 spans 18 residues. The germline V gene encodes CDR1 SGHTA and CDR2 FQGNSA. The CDR3 DNA follows: TGTGCCAGCAGCCTCTTAACCCCCCAGGGATCTAGCACAGATACGCAGTATTTT. Translated, it gives CASSLLTPQGSSTDTQYF.

The V call is TRBV9, the J call TRBJ1-4; D unclear. This CDR3 has 13 residues. Trimming removed 8 bases from V and 7 bases from J, with 15 bases in between. Germline loops: CDR1 SGDLS, CDR2 YYNGEE. CDR3 residues: CASGEGDAEKLFF. The DNA for the CDR3 is TGTGCCAGTGGAGAGGGTGATGCTGAAAAACTGTTTTTT.

This chain joins TRBV7-6 and TRBJ1-5; the match to TRBD1 covers 8 bases. Trimming cost V 0 bases and J 3 bases; bases outside gene matches: 10. The length of the CDR3 is 18 residues. Germline V CDR1 and CDR2: SGHVS, FNYEAQ. The CDR3 DNA follows: TGTGCCAGCAGCTTAGCCCCCCCTCAGGGGGCCCTCAATCAGCCCCAGCATTTT. This codes for CASSLAPPQGALNQPQHF.

The chain carries TRBV4-1 and TRBJ1-6; TRBD1 is a possible D gene (6 bases). CDR1 and CDR2 (germline): MGHRA, YSYEKL. The CDR3 sequence is 18 residues long. Trimming took off 1 base at V and 5 bases at J, with 18 bases between the two ends. The CDR3 reads CASSQAPGEGYNNSPLHF. CDR3 nucleotides: TGCGCCAGCAGCCAAGCGCCAGGGGAGGGATATAATAATTCACCCCTCCACTTT.

V gene TRBV6-5 combines with J gene TRBJ1-2; D gene uncertain. The V gene lost 6 bases and the J gene lost 10 bases, with 15 bases spanning the gap. Germline CDR1 is MNHEY and CDR2 is SVGAGI. This CDR3 has 12 residues. The CDR3: CASSSLGGFYTF. The CDR3 bases are TGTGCCAGCAGCTCCCTAGGTGGTTTCTACACCTTC.

This clone was observed once. V gene TRBV5-1 combines with J gene TRBJ1-2, with TRBD1 identical over 7 bases. The CDR3 is 20 amino acids. J lost 4 bases, V lost 7 bases, and 28 bases had no gene match. Germline assignment: CDR1 SGHRS and CDR2 YFSETQ. The CDR3 loop is CASSGTASTTRQGLSYGYTF. CDR3 in DNA: TGCGCCAGCTCTGGGACAGCCTCCACAACACGACAAGGACTAAGCTATGGCTACACCTTC.

The V and J genes are TRBV29-1 and TRBJ2-1; the D call may be TRBD1 or TRBD2 (6 bases each). The CDR3 contains 12 residues. Germline V gives CDR1 SQVTM, CDR2 ANQGSEA. Trimming removed 3 bases from V and 10 bases from J, with 13 bases in between. Here the CDR3 reads CSVDDRGDEQFF. The CDR3 nucleotides read TGCAGCGTTGATGATAGGGGGGACGAGCAGTTCTTC.